The clone carrying this T cell receptor beta chain was picked up many times. What it binds is not known. Unique molecular identifiers tagged the TCRbeta library. TCRdb reanalysed the PCR reads using MiXCR and keeps one entry per CDR3 protein. Counted here are about 610,000 distinct CDR3 sequences, more than 20% occurring once; the ten biggest clones make up 36%. The CDR3 is 11 residues long. Germline V gene data show CDR1 as SGHRS and CDR2 as YFSETQ. V lost 0 bases and J lost 8, with 5 bases in between. The sample originates from a study of T-cell reconstitution after alpha-beta-depleted transplantation in children. Whole-study findings and limits: One year post-transplant, T-cell counts and diversity were largely derived from T cells produced anew. Some patients owed their high day-60 TCRbeta diversity to surviving recipient T cells and thymic progenitors. The study reportedly traced alpha-beta T cells about two months after transplant to several hundred expanded graft clones.

The input for sequencing was PBMCs, taken before TCRalphabeta/CD19-depleted stem cell transplant. This sequence originates from a boy under two years old with Wiskott-Aldrich syndrome, due to receive a stem cell transplant. The rearrangement links TRBV5-1 to TRBJ1-1; D call uncertain. Here the CDR3 reads CASSLGGEAFF. The CDR3 bases are TGCGCCAGCAGCTTGGGCGGGGAAGCTTTCTTT.